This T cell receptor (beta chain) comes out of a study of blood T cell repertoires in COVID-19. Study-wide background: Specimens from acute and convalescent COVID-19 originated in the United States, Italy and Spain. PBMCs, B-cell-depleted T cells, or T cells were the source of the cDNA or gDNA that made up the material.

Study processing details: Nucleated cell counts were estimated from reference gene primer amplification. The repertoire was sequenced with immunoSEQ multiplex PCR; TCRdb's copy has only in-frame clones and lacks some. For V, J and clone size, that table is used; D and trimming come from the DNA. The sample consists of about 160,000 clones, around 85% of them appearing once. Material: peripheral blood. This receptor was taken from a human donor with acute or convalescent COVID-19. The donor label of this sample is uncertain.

The CDR3 spells CASSLRDRVQDTQYF. The DNA for the CDR3 is TGTGCCAGCAGCTTGCGGGACAGGGTTCAAGATACGCAGTATTTT. V is TRBV7-2 and J is TRBJ2-3; TRBD1 agrees at 9 bases. The germline gives CDR1 SGHTA, CDR2 FQGNSA. This CDR3 contains 15 residues. V gave up 3 bases and J gave up 5 bases; unmatched junction bases: 6. Combining the CDR3 with reference TRBV7-2 and TRBJ2-3 gives the whole variable domain GAGVSQSPSNKVTEKGKDVELRCDPISGHTALYWYRQSLGQGLEFLIYFQGNSAPDKSGLPSDRFSAERTGGSVSTLTIQRTQQEDSAVYLCASSLRDRVQDTQYFGPGTRLTVL.